The T cell receptor (beta chain) described here comes from a study of CD8 T cells in Susac syndrome. About the study: Sequenced Susac syndrome patients included more than five with clinically active disease and eight in remission. Overall study findings and caveats: The total CD8+ repertoires contained some 15 Susac-specific public clones, and the CD8+ TEMRA repertoires contained five.

On this clonotype itself: The antigen is not known.

This CDR3 is built from 16 residues. V was pared by 2 bases and J by 7 bases, with 17 bases between. The germline CDR1 and CDR2 sequences are MGHRA and YSYEKL. Reverse transcription of roughly 0.45 to 1 ug RNA used random hexamers. MiXCR was run by TCRdb on the immunoSEQ multiplex PCR reads, yielding one entry per CDR3 protein. The repertoire holds around 110,000 distinct CDR3 sequences, around 94% seen once, with around 0.41% in the top ten. This receptor was taken from a human donor with Susac syndrome. Sequenced input: CD8+ T cells from PBMCs. The J gene is TRBJ2-2, the V gene TRBV4-1; no clear D gene. In DNA form, the CDR3 reads TGCGCCAGCAGCCAACGAGTCCCTTCGGATGGCGGGGAGCTGTTTTTT. Translating gives CASSQRVPSDGGELFF.